Reported below is one T cell receptor beta chain. The entry originates in a study of CD8 T cells in Susac syndrome. Study overall: Among the sequenced Susac syndrome patients, roughly 6 had active disease while under ten were in remission. When their blood was taken, patients with Susac syndrome were therapy-naive, taking corticosteroids, or taking intravenous immunoglobulin alone.

Under recently defined diagnostic criteria, the patients with Susac syndrome qualified as having definite or probable disease. With 8 bases removed from V and 2 bases from J, the gap between germline ends came to 3 bases. The CDR3 spans 11 residues. Germline CDR1 reads SNHLY; CDR2 reads FYNNEI. Random hexamers primed reverse transcription of about 0.45 to 1 ug RNA. TCR beta CDR3 was amplified by immunoSEQ covering 54 Vbeta and 13 Jbeta. TCRdb fed the immunoSEQ multiplex PCR reads into MiXCR, producing one record per CDR3 protein. The data contain under 200,000 distinct CDR3 sequences, roughly 95% of them seen just once; the ten biggest clones take up approximately 0.12%.

The specimen sequenced was CD4+ T cells from PBMCs. This TCR derives from a human donor with Susac syndrome. The V call is TRBV2, the J call TRBJ2-2; D is unresolved. In DNA form, the CDR3 reads TGTGCCAGCGTCAACACCGGGGAGCTGTTTTTT. This translates into CASVNTGELFF.